Listed below are T cell receptor beta chains from one sample, sequenced in a study of cytomegalovirus exposure and HLA in healthy donors. TCRdb keeps only in-frame clones here, not all; method: immunoSEQ multiplex PCR. Here the sample spans some 220,000 clones, around nine tenths being singletons. Sequencing input: PBMCs. The receptors stem from a woman younger than 30 in good health and CMV-seronegative. Each CDR3 is given with its conserved first and last residue.

j_gene,len,v_gene,CDR3aa
TRBJ2-7,14,TRBV18,CASSPEGGSYEQYF
TRBJ2-1,13,TRBV2,CASSVGTSNEQFF
TRBJ2-1,14,TRBV5-1,CASSKGQGDDEQFF
TRBJ2-3,15,TRBV2,CASTDPGSPGDTQYF
TRBJ2-1,13,TRBV6-6,CASCAERYNEQFF
TRBJ1-1,14,TRBV6-4,CASSEAGFDTEAFF
TRBJ2-7,15,TRBV6-5,CASSYGVRGQYEQYF
TRBJ1-1,13,TRBV13,CASSSDRVTEAFF
TRBJ1-1,15,TRBV6-5,CASSSPAGINTEAFF
TRBJ2-7,13,TRBV5-1,CASSDTSTYEQYF
TRBJ2-3,16,TRBV10-3,CAISESEAGGSDTQYF
TRBJ2-5,13,TRBV7-9,CASSLKGEETQYF
TRBJ2-5,16,TRBV28,CASSLYEGAVQETQYF
TRBJ1-5,14,TRBV6-1,CASRPGQSNQPQHF
TRBJ2-7,14,TRBV27,CASSFGLPGHEQYF
TRBJ2-5,15,TRBV28,CASSLLPGRKETQYF
TRBJ2-2,16,TRBV7-2,CASSSTLGLAGGELFF
TRBJ2-1,15,TRBV9,CASSVGHRAYNEQFF
TRBJ2-2,13,TRBV19,CASSNRGTGELFF